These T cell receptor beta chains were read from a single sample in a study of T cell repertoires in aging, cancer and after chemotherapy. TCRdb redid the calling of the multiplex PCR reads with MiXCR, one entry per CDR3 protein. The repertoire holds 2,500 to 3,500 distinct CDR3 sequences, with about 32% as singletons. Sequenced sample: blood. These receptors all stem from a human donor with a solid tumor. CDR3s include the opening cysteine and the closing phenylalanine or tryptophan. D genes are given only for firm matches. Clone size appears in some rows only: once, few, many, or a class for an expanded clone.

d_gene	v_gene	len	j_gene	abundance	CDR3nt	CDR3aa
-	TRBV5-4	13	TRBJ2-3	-	TGTGCCAGCGGCTTAAGGGGCACAGATACGCAGTATTTT	CASGLRGTDTQYF
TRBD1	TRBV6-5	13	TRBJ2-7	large	TGTGCCAGCAGTTCCGGGACAGGGGGCGAGCAGTACTTC	CASSSGTGGEQYF
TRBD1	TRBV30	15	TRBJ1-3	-	TGTGCCTGGAGGCAAGGGACAGGGTCTGGAAACACCATATATTTT	CAWRQGTGSGNTIYF
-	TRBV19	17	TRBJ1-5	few	TGTGCCAGTAGACTCGGGGCGGCAGCGCTTCTAAATCAGCCCCAGCATTTT	CASRLGAAALLNQPQHF
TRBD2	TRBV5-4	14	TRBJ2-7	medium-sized	TGTGCCAGCAGCTTGGGGGCCGGCGGGAGAGAGCAGTACTTC	CASSLGAGGREQYF
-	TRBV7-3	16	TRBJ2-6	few	TGTGCCAGCAGCTCGGGGGCGGGGGCCGGGGCCAACGTCCTGACTTTC	CASSSGAGAGANVLTF
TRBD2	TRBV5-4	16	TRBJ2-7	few	TGTGCCAGCAGCTTGGCTAGCGGGGGCCTGGTCTACGAGCAGTACTTC	CASSLASGGLVYEQYF
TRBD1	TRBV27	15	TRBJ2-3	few	TGTGCCAGCAGGGCGACAGGGACCGGCACAGATACGCAGTATTTT	CASRATGTGTDTQYF
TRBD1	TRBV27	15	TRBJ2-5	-	TGTGCCAGCAAGTATCAGGGGGCCCTGGGGGAGACCCAGTACTTC	CASKYQGALGETQYF
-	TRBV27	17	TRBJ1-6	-	TGTGCCAGCAGTTTGGCCAGTACGAGCTCCTATAATTCACCCCTCCACTTT	CASSLASTSSYNSPLHF
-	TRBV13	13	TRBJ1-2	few	TGTGCCAGCACCAAAGATCTTAACTATGGCTACACCTTC	CASTKDLNYGYTF
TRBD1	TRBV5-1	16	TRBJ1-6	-	TGCGCCAGCAGCTTGGATGGGAGACAGGGCAGTTCACCCCTCCACTTT	CASSLDGRQGSSPLHF
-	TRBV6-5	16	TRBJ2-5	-	TGTGCCAGCAGTTACTCGTGGAAAAGCGACCAAGAGACCCAGTACTTC	CASSYSWKSDQETQYF
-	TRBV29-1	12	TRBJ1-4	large	TGCAGCGTTCGGGACAAAGGTGAAAAACTGTTTTTT	CSVRDKGEKLFF
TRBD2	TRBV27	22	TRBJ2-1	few	TGTGCCAGCACCCTACCCCCCGAAGCGGGAGCTATAAAGAGGAGCCTCCACAATGAGCAGTTCTTC	CASTLPPEAGAIKRSLHNEQFF
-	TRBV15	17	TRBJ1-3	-	TGTGCCACCAGCAGAGATCTGGGCAGGGGTTCTGGAAACACCATATATTTT	CATSRDLGRGSGNTIYF
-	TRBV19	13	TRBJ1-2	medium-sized	TGTGCCAGTAGTATTGAGTCGTTCTATGGCTACACCTTC	CASSIESFYGYTF
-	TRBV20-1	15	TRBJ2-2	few	TGCAGTGCCCAGGGAGGGGGGGCGCAGACCGGGGAGCTGTTTTTT	CSAQGGGAQTGELFF
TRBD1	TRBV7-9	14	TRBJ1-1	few	TGTGCCAGCAGCTTGTCAGGGGGCAACACTGAAGCTTTCTTT	CASSLSGGNTEAFF
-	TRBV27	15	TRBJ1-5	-	TGTGCCAGCAGTTTATCGCAGGGGCGTAATCAGCCCCAGCATTTT	CASSLSQGRNQPQHF
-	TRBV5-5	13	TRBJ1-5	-	TGTGCCAGCAGCTGGGACATTTATCAGCCCCAGCATTTT	CASSWDIYQPQHF
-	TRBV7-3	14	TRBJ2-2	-	TGTGCCAGCAGCTTATATCAGGGCACCGGGGAGCTGTTTTTT	CASSLYQGTGELFF
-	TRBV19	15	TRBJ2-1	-	TGTGCCAGTAGTATCTACAGGAGCTCCTACAATGAGCAGTTCTTC	CASSIYRSSYNEQFF
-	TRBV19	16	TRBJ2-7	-	TGTGCCAGTAGTATAAAATCGGGTAGGAGCTCCTACGAGCAGTACTTC	CASSIKSGRSSYEQYF
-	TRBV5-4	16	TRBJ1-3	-	TGTGCCAGCAGCTCAGGACAGCCCAGCTCTGGAAACACCATATATTTT	CASSSGQPSSGNTIYF
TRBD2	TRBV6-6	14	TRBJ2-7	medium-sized	TGTGCCAGCAGTCAGGGACTAGCGGGGTACGAGCAGTACTTC	CASSQGLAGYEQYF
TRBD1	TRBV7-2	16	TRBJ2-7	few	TGTGCCAGCAGCTTCCCAACAGGGGGCGTAAACTACGAGCAGTACTTC	CASSFPTGGVNYEQYF
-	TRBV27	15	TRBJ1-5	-	TGTGCCAGCAGTTCTGGACGGGACCGTAATCAGCCCCAGCATTTT	CASSSGRDRNQPQHF
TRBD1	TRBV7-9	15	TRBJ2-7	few	TGTGCCAGCAGCGCCGGACAGGGGGCCCCCTACGAGCAGTACTTC	CASSAGQGAPYEQYF
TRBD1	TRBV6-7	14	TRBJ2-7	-	TGTGCCAGCAGTCTGAGGGACAGAGCCTACGAGCAGTACTTC	CASSLRDRAYEQYF
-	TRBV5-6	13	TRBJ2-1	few	TGTGCCAGCAGCTGGACCGCGGTCCATGAGCAGTTCTTC	CASSWTAVHEQFF
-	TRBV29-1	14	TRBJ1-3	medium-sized	TGCAGCGTTGTATTTGGCGGGGGAGGAAACACCATATATTTT	CSVVFGGGGNTIYF
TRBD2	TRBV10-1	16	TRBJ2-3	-	TGTGCCAGCAGTGAGTTAGCGGGTCCCAGCACAGATACGCAGTATTTT	CASSELAGPSTDTQYF
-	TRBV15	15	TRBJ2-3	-	TGTGCCACCAGCGGTACCTTAGAGAGGGGAGATACGCAGTATTTT	CATSGTLERGDTQYF
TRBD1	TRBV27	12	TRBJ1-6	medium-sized	TGTGCCAGCAGTTTAGCGGGACAGAGACTTCACTTT	CASSLAGQRLHF
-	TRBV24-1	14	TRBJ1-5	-	TGTGCCACCAGTGGAGCAGGGAGCAATCAGCCCCAGCATTTT	CATSGAGSNQPQHF
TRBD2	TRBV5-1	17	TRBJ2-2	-	TGCGCCAGCAGCTCCGGTTTGCTAGCGGGAGACACCGGGGAGCTGTTTTTT	CASSSGLLAGDTGELFF
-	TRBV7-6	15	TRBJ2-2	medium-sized	TGTGCCAGCAGCTCACGGACGGTTAACACCGGGGAGCTGTTTTTT	CASSSRTVNTGELFF
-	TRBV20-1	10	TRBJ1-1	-	TGCAGTGCCGACAGGATCGAAGCTTTCTTT	CSADRIEAFF
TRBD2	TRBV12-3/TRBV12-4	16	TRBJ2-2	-	TGTGCCAGCAGTTTGGGAGCGGGAGGTCGAACCGGGGAGCTGTTTTTT	CASSLGAGGRTGELFF
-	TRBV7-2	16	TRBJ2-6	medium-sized	TGTGCCAGCAGCTTATCCAGGGCCAATGGGGCCAACGTCCTGACTTTC	CASSLSRANGANVLTF
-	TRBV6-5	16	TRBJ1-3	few	TGTGCCAGCAGTTACGAGGGACCGACCTCTGGAAACACCATATATTTT	CASSYEGPTSGNTIYF
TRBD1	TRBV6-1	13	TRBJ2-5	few	TGTGCCAGCAGGGGGACAGGGGAGGAGACCCAGTACTTC	CASRGTGEETQYF
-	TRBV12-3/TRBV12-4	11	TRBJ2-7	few	TGTGCCAGCAGTTTAGCTCAAGAGCAGTACTTC	CASSLAQEQYF
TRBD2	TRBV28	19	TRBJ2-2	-	TGTGCCAGCAGTTTATCCCTAGGACTAGCGGGAGGCTACACCGGGGAGCTGTTTTTT	CASSLSLGLAGGYTGELFF
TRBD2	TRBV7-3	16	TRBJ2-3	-	TGTGCCAGCAGCATAGGGACTAGCGGTAGCACAGATACGCAGTATTTT	CASSIGTSGSTDTQYF
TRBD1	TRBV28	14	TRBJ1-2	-	TGTGCCAGCAGTTTATCGGACAGGGAGCAAGGCTACACCTTC	CASSLSDREQGYTF
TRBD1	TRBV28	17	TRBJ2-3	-	TGTGCCAGCAGTCCCCCTCAGACAGGGGGCCGCACAGATACGCAGTATTTT	CASSPPQTGGRTDTQYF
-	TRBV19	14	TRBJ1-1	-	TGTGCCAGTTACGGCGGTCTAAAGAACACTGAAGCTTTCTTT	CASYGGLKNTEAFF
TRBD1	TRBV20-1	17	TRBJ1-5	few	TGCAGTGCTTCCTTACAAAGGACAGGGGTTAGCAATCAGCCCCAGCATTTT	CSASLQRTGVSNQPQHF